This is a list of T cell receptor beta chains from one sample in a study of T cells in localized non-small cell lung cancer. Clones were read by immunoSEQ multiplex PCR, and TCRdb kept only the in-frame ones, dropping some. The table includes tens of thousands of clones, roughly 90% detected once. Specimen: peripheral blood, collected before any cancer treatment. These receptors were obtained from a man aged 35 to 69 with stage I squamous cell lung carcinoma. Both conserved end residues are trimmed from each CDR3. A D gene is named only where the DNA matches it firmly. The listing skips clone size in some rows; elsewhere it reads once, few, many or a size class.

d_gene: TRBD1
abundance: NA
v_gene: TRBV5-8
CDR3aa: ASSSGGSSYNEQF

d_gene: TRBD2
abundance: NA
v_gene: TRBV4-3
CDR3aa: ASSLLGQGTSGTTDTQY

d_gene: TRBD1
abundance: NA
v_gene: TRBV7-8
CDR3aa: ASSLNPQGARNEQF

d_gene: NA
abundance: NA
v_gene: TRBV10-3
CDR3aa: ATSTGIRDGYT

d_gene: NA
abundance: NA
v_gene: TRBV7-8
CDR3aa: ASSLTANTGELF

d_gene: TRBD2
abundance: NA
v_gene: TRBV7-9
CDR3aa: ASSSRLAGENEQF

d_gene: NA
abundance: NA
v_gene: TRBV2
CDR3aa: ASSTRTPNTEAF

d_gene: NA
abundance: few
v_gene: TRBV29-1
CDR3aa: SVEWLGEAF

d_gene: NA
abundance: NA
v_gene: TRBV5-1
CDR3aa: ASWDSLKETQY

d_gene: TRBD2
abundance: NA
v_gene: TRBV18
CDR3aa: ASSPLADSYNEQF

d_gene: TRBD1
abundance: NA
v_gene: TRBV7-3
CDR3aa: ASSSRDRGRGTEAF

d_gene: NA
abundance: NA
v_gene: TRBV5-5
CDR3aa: ASSHIATNEKLF

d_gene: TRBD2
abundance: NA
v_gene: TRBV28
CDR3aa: ASSPQRETNEQY

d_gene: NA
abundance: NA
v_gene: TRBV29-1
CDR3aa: SVGRDPYEQY

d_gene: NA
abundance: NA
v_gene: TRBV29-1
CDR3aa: SVEGASGYNEQF

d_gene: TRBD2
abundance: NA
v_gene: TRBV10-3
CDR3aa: AISRGGAGGPSYEQY

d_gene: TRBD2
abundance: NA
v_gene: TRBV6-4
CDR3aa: ASSRAGGADTQY

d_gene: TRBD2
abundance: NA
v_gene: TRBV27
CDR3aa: ASGPWTSGRDEQF

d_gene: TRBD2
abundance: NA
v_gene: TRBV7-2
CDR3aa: ASSRLAGPDTQY

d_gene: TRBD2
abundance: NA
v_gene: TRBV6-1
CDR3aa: ASSEAGGSISYEQY

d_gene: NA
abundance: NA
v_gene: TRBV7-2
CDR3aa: ASSLGRGLHPGPLGELF

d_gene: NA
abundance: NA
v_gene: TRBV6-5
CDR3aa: ASSYSGRAF

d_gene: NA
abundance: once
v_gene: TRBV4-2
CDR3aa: ASSPSGPLAGANVLT

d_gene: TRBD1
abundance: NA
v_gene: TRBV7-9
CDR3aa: ASSLGTGSQPQH

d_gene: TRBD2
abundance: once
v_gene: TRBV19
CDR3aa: ASSPGLAVAGELF

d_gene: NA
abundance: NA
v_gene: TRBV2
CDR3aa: ASSDERSSYNSPLH

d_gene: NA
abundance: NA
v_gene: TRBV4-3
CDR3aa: ASSQDQGGTNYGYT

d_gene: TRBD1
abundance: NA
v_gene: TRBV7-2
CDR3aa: ASSLAPGQGAQPQH

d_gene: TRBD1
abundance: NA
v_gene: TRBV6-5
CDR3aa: ASTRDRGSYEQY

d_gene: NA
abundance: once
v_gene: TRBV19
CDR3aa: ASSILLGGNQPQH

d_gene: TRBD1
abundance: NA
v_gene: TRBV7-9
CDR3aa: ASSRAAQGEETQY

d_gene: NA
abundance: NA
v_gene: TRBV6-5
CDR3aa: ASSYRRTAAYNEQF

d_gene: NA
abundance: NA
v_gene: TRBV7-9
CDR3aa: ASSLAGGETQY

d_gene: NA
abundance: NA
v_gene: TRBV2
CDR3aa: ASTLGGITEAF

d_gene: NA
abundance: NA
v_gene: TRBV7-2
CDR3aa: ASSLMGRPNEKLF

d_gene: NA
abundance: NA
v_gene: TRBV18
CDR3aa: ASSQVRGGKNTEAF